This T cell receptor beta chain was retrieved from a study of siplizumab effects on memory and regulatory T cells (dated by TCRdb to the late 2010s). Study-level background: The effect of the anti-CD2 antibody siplizumab on alloreactive T-cell subsets was examined in allogeneic mixed lymphocyte reactions constructed from human PBMCs. General conclusions and limits of the study: Roughly 75-96% of proliferating CD4+ or CD8+ clones could not be assigned a naive or memory phenotype. Among mappable alloreactive CD4+ clones, an average Treg-derived fraction of over 60% was observed with siplizumab, compared with 26.9% in control reactions. Compared with memory T cells, unstimulated naive T cells appeared more diverse, and naive cells seemed to make a substantial contribution to the alloresponse. The suppressive function of proliferating Tregs from siplizumab cultures was not functionally confirmed. The cumulative frequency of alloreactive sequences that could be traced back to unstimulated CD4+ memory T cells was significantly reduced by siplizumab. Because sequences at frequencies below about 10^-5 were poorly captured, only a minor fraction of alloreactive clones could be mapped back to unstimulated subsets.

Receptor libraries were prepared by the immunoSEQ multiplex PCR assay. Each sample had 9 x 10^4 or so TCR templates assayed by the deep sequencing platform. Genomic DNA extracted from sorted T cells was the material used for TCRbeta CDR3 sequencing. The source study handled its data this way. The R programming language was used for the clonal analysis of the TCRbeta CDR3 data. Comparing unstimulated samples against CFSE-low samples taken after the reaction was how alloreactive CD4+ and CD8+ clones were defined. Regulatory or non-regulatory origin of alloreactive CD4+ clones was assigned by matching sequences to the sorted unstimulated Treg and non-Treg repertoires. Here the immuneACCESS table is served through TCRdb, limited to in-frame sequences with V and J called. Missing clones are a known gap in these copies; in checked studies unresolved V genes cover under half, and the rest lacks a known reason. The DNA was the basis for D and trimming; V, J and clone size are from that table. The sample yields fewer than 110,000 clones; nearly 95% were counted once. The top ten constitute 9.5% to 15% of the sample.

V is reduced by 1 base and J by 6 bases, leaving a spacing of 19 bases between them. The CDR3 runs 16 residues from the cysteine to the phenylalanine. The kept DNA is CDR3 alone, 48 bases in frame from the first base. According to the germline V gene, CDR1 reads SGHVS and CDR2 reads FQNEAQ. Details on this clone: Its target antigen remains unknown. Within one base of it there is no much larger clone, and no base qualities were kept.

TCRbeta CDR3 sequencing was performed on sorted unstimulated T cells and on proliferating T cells recovered from mixed lymphocyte reactions. Fresh whole blood from 9 to 11 HLA-typed healthy donors was used to isolate PBMCs. To map where alloreactive clones came from, CD4+ non-regulatory T cells in the unstimulated state were FACS-sorted. Sequenced: non-Treg CD4+ T cells sorted from blood. Reading the label with the study, this specimen's cell subset or site is: FACS-sorted unstimulated CD4+ non-regulatory T cells. The TCR was taken from a human donor in good health. The chain joins TRBV7-8 to TRBJ2-7; the D gene is perhaps TRBD1, on 7 matching bases. The CDR3 protein: CASSLVAVTGVGEQYF. Read as DNA, the sequence is TGTGCCAGCAGCTTAGTAGCGGTTACAGGGGTAGGCGAGCAGTACTTC.